The clone carrying this TCR beta chain came up once. Its antigen is currently unknown. Sequence at one end of the junction differs from germline and may be a read error. With roughly 540 ng total RNA as template and a constant-region primer, TCR beta cDNA was made. Investigators got TCR beta libraries out of three nested multiplex PCR rounds, done with slightly modified ARM-PCR. TRBV1-TRBV30 forward primers paired with a C-beta reverse primer drove the first two PCR rounds, about 9 cycles each. TCRdb recomputed calls from the multiplex PCR reads with MiXCR, one row per CDR3 protein. The table shows more than 20,000 distinct CDR3 sequences, with 70% to 90% occurring only once. This specimen comes from a study of tumor-infiltrating lymphocytes in primary liver carcinoma. The overall study: Between roughly 4.2 and 11 cm across, the tumors were all of stage T1-T3 N0M0.

Germline V gives CDR1 LGHNA, CDR2 YSLEER. This CDR3 spans 14 amino acids. Findings and limits, study-wide: Tumor top-250-clone fraction significantly exceeded that of blood (p = 0.039).

For each extraction, RNA and DNA were obtained together from about 21-30 mg of unsorted bulk tissue. Over 75% of the cells in every tumor sample were viable tumor cells. The receptor's source is a woman aged 25 to 39 with primary liver carcinoma and hepatitis B virus infection. This sequence joins TRBV4-3 and TRBJ1-2, with D unresolved. Input material: liver tumor tissue from sampling region 2. The subset: tumor region T2, inferior pole. Here the CDR3 DNA reads TGCGCCAGCAGCGCTGAGTTGGAGATCTACGGCTACATATTC. It yields the protein CASSAELEIYGYIF.